The T cell receptor beta chain under discussion was sequenced for a study of blood T cells in healthy people across ages. Overall study results and limits: A greater number of naive CD4+ cells and higher diversity distinguished long-lived donors from aged donors.

V lost 4 bases to trimming and J lost 6 bases; unmatched junction nucleotides: 15. In germline, CDR1 is DFQATT, CDR2 SNEGSKA (reference sequence). This CDR3 has 16 amino acids. For this clonotype: Antigen unknown.

A second about 7 to 12 cycle PCR used barcoded and J-beta primers. TCRdb processed the 5' RACE reads anew with MiXCR; each CDR3 protein has one entry. This sample carries about 1,500,000 distinct CDR3 sequences, 42% of them seen once, and the ten largest clones take 7% to 9.5%. Material for sequencing was blood. The chain combines TRBV20-1 with TRBJ2-3, with TRBD2 matching over 8 bases. The origin of this receptor is a woman aged 18-29 years in good health. The CDR3 region is CSAILGTSVAKDTQYF. CDR3 coding DNA: TGCAGTGCTATTTTGGGGACTAGTGTGGCCAAGGATACGCAGTATTTT.